Each of the 15 T cell receptor beta chains below was sequenced from the same sample in a study of T cell responses to AZD1222 COVID-19 vaccine. The assay was immunoSEQ multiplex PCR, and TCRdb's table has in-frame clones only and misses some. The sample contains approximately 110,000 clones, about 87% of which appear only once. Sample: peripheral blood, taken on day 0 of AZD1222 vaccination. Receptor source: an adult in good health.

This chain uses TRBV4-1 with TRBJ1-2; D is undetermined. Germline-derived CDR1 and CDR2 are MGHRA and YSYEKL. The CDR3 runs to 15 residues. Between the trimmed V and J ends, which lost 6 bases and 2 bases, there was a span of 16 bases. The CDR3 DNA sequence: TGCGCCAGCAGAACGTCGGAGAACCAAAACTATGGCTACACCTTC. The encoded protein is CASRTSENQNYGYTF.

The chain links TRBV27 to TRBJ2-5; possibly TRBD2 for D (6 bases). This CDR3 has 15 residues. The V end was cut by 5 bases, the J end by 10 bases, with 23 bases between. CDR1 and CDR2 from the germline V gene are MNHEY and SMNVEV (reference sequence). This CDR3 reads CASSPGDVWSLVQYF. In DNA, the CDR3 is TGTGCCAGCAGTCCGGGAGACGTTTGGTCTTTGGTCCAGTACTTC.

This clone came up once. The chain is built from TRBV12-3 or TRBV12-4 and TRBJ1-2; no clear D. The CDR3 contains 11 residues. The germline V and J ends were trimmed by 5 bases and 2 bases, with 3 bases remaining between them. CDR3: CASSENYGYTF. The DNA for the CDR3 is TGTGCCAGCAGTGAGAACTATGGCTACACCTTC.

The rearrangement joins TRBV20-1 to TRBJ2-5; D remains unclear. The CDR3 spans 11 residues. V gave up 6 bases and J gave up 5 bases, with 10 bases separating them. Germline CDR1 DFQATT, CDR2 SNEGSKA (reference sequence). CDR3 loop: CSAHSRETQYF. The CDR3 DNA reads as TGCAGTGCCCATTCAAGGGAGACCCAGTACTTC.

The rearrangement links TRBV5-1 to TRBJ2-5, with 11 bases that match TRBD2. CDR1 is SGHRS, CDR2 YFSETQ, per germline. CDR3 length equals 15 residues. The V gene end was trimmed by 1 base and the J gene end by 6 bases; junction bases not matched to a gene: 5. The CDR3 coding sequence is TGCGCCAGCAGCTTGTCTAGCGGGGGGTGGAAGACCCAGTACTTC. Translating gives CASSLSSGGWKTQYF.

This chain links TRBV6-1 with TRBJ2-5; 7 bases line up with TRBD2. Germline values: CDR1 MNHNS, CDR2 SASEGT. The length of the CDR3 is 14 residues. The V segment lost 1 base and the J segment 7 bases; nucleotides outside the gene matches: 6. CDR3 residues: CASSEGGGSGTQYF. CDR3 bases: TGTGCCAGCAGTGAAGGGGGGGGTTCGGGGACCCAGTACTTC.

This clone was seen only once. J is TRBJ1-3 and V is TRBV6-2 or TRBV6-3; D remains unclear. V gave up 7 bases and J gave up 1 base, with 11 bases separating them. Germline V gene sequence: CDR1 MNHEY, CDR2 SVGEGT. CDR3 length: 14 amino acids. The CDR3 coding sequence is TGTGCCAGCACCCCCCGAGGATCTGGAAACACCATATATTTT. Its protein product is CASTPRGSGNTIYF.

This chain connects TRBV28 to TRBJ1-2; D is ambiguous. The ends were cut back, 6 bases at V and 4 bases at J, with 6 bases in the middle. The CDR3 has 11 residues. Germline CDR1 reads MDHEN; CDR2 reads SYDVKM. CDR3 nucleotide sequence: TGTGCCAGCAGCGTGGGCTATGGCTACACCTTC. Encoded protein: CASSVGYGYTF.

V usage is TRBV28 and J usage is TRBJ2-2; 8 nucleotides agree with TRBD1. Germline-derived CDR1 and CDR2 are MDHEN and SYDVKM. The ends lost 5 bases at V and 0 bases at J; junction bases unmatched: 5. The CDR3 covers 16 residues. CDR3 bases: TGTGCCAGCAGTAGGACAGGGAAAACGAACACCGGGGAGCTGTTTTTT. It specifies CASSRTGKTNTGELFF.

The sample holds one count of this clone. V and J are TRBV5-4 and TRBJ2-7, with 12 positions matching TRBD1. The V gene's germline CDR1 is SGHNT and CDR2 YYREEE (reference sequence). The CDR3 runs 15 residues. Germline trimming cut 0 bases from V and 5 bases from J; bases unmatched to any gene: 3. CDR3 DNA sequence: TGTGCCAGCAGCTTGGCCGGGACAGGGGGCCACGAGCAGTACTTC. This codes for CASSLAGTGGHEQYF.

The chain is built from TRBV7-9 and TRBJ1-2; 7 positions agree with TRBD1. CDR1 is SEHNR and CDR2 is FQNEAQ in the germline V gene (reference sequence). This CDR3 has 12 residues. The ends lost 5 bases at V and 6 bases at J; junction bases unmatched: 3. The CDR3 coding sequence is TGTGCCAGCAGCGAGGGGGCGGATGGCTACACCTTC. Amino acid sequence: CASSEGADGYTF.

This sequence joins TRBV6-5 and TRBJ1-3, with 7 nucleotides matching TRBD1. The CDR3 is 16 residues long. Germline V CDR1 and CDR2: MNHEY, SVGAGI. With 4 bases clipped from V and 0 bases from J, the junction kept 6 bases outside the gene matches. The CDR3 coding sequence is TGTGCCAGCAGTTCCGACAGGGCCATCTCTGGAAACACCATATATTTT. Encoded protein: CASSSDRAISGNTIYF.

The genes are TRBV5-1 and TRBJ1-4, with D maybe TRBD1 (6 bases). The CDR3 is made up of 14 amino acids. CDR1 is SGHRS, CDR2 YFSETQ, per germline. V was cut by 3 bases and J by 8 bases, with 14 bases left in between. DNA of the CDR3: TGCGCCAGCAGCTCCGGGACGAGGGGGGAAAAACTGTTTTTT. This encodes CASSSGTRGEKLFF.

This chain links TRBV5-1 with TRBJ2-3, with D possibly being TRBD1 (5 bases). With 0 bases removed from V and 2 bases from J, the gap between germline ends came to 7 bases. Germline V CDR1 and CDR2: SGHRS, YFSETQ. The CDR3 covers 14 residues. In nucleotides, the CDR3 is TGCGCCAGCAGCTTGGGGGGCCCCACAGATACGCAGTATTTT. Translating gives CASSLGGPTDTQYF.

J is TRBJ2-3 and V is TRBV6-2 or TRBV6-3; no clear D. Germline CDR1 reads MNHEY; CDR2 reads SVGEGT. CDR3 size: 17 residues. The ends were cut back, 0 bases at V and 6 bases at J, with 19 bases in the middle. This CDR3 is CASSYSSRQRDTDTQYF. CDR3 bases: TGTGCCAGCAGTTACTCGTCCCGGCAGCGAGATACGGATACGCAGTATTTT.